One and the same sample provided the 4 T cell receptor beta chains below, sequenced in a study of molecular identifiers for immune sequencing clone quantification. TCRdb re-called the PCR reads through MiXCR, storing one row per CDR3 protein. Of 90,000 or so distinct CDR3 sequences listed, nearly 25% are singletons. The material sequenced was naive CD8+ T cells from blood, with Jurkat cell RNA spiked in. Subset indicated: FACS-sorted CD8+CD4-CCR7+CD45RA+ naive T cells. These receptors were obtained from a human donor in good health. Some libraries in this study had Jurkat cell RNA spiked in.

A few counts support this clonotype. The V and J genes are TRBV7-9 and TRBJ1-5; D call uncertain. Germline assignment: CDR1 SEHNR and CDR2 FQNEAQ (reference sequence). The CDR3 is 16 amino acids. The V end was cut by 0 bases, the J end by 0 bases, with 9 bases between. CDR3 sequence: CASSLAVSDSNQPQHF. DNA for the CDR3: TGTGCCAGCAGCTTAGCGGTTTCAGATAGCAATCAGCCCCAGCATTTT.

About this clonotype itself: Since no conserved phenylalanine or tryptophan closes the CDR3, a read error is the likely cause. Because the CDR3's place on the DNA is in doubt, the DNA is left out and the CDR3 is given as listed by TCRdb. The rearrangement uses TRBV29-1 and TRBJ1-1. The CDR3 extends over 12 residues, inclusive of both ends. Germline assignment: CDR1 SQVTM and CDR2 ANQGSEA. The CDR3 region is CSVEVGALGALL.

The chain combines TRBV30 with TRBJ2-1; 10 bases match TRBD2. V lost 1 base, J lost 3 bases, and 3 bases stayed unmatched. CDR3 length: 15 residues. Per the germline V gene, CDR1 is GTSNPN and CDR2 is SVGIG (reference sequence). CDR3 in amino acids: CAWSEGTSVYNEQFF. CDR3 in DNA: TGTGCCTGGAGTGAAGGGACTAGCGTCTACAATGAGCAGTTCTTC.

The chain is built from TRBV19 and TRBJ1-1; a weak D match, TRBD1 (5 bases). Germline V lookup: CDR1 LNHDA, CDR2 SQIVND (reference sequence). With 5 bases removed from V and 5 bases from J, the gap between germline ends came to 15 bases. This CDR3 spans 14 amino acids. CDR3 sequence (DNA): TGTGCCAGTAGTTGGGGCTCCTTGGGAACTGAAGCTTTCTTT. Translation: CASSWGSLGTEAFF.